This T cell receptor (beta chain) was found in a study of PD-L1 blockade in urothelial cancer (TCRdb year 2017). With respect to the entire study: Every patient began therapy in about 2014 and was given atezolizumab 1,200 mg intravenously every 3 weeks. About 90% of the 29 patients were identified as males with urothelial cancer of bladder origin, and a prior smoking history was reported by 18 of 29 patients. Patients had an ECOG performance status of 0 or 1 and had received between 0 and 3 prior chemotherapy regimens. Blood samples were analyzed at 3 weeks after treatment start (second dose) and at 6 weeks after treatment start. Blood samples yielded a median of around 130,000 T cells and more than 80,000 unique TCRs, with median clonality approximately 0.08. The study, an exploratory multi-omic analysis, examined somatic, immune and clinical correlates of response to PD-L1 blockade with atezolizumab in urothelial cancer. Pretreatment tumor samples and matched peripheral blood, collected serially before and after atezolizumab treatment, underwent TCR sequencing. Progression-free survival longer than 6 months counted as durable clinical benefit, and TCR features were additionally tested against both progression-free and overall survival. In the same patients, pretreatment tumors underwent whole exome sequencing and RNA sequencing in addition to TCR sequencing. Durable clinical benefit was achieved by nine patients but not by the remaining 20. Pretreatment blood TCR-seq was available for fewer than 30 patients, at least one posttreatment blood collection was obtained for around 25 patients, and tumor TCR-seq was available for around 25 patients.

This clone is assessed as medium-sized (0.01 to 0.1%). No antigen is known for it. No clone much larger than this one lies a single base away; base qualities are absent. Study-wide findings and limitations: Because the sample size was small (n ≈ 27) and many exploratory analyses were performed, the results are intended to be hypothesis-generating. Greater expansion of tumor-associated TCR clones in peripheral blood 3 weeks after the start of treatment was observed in patients with durable benefit (n of about 20, p = 0.022). Improved progression-free and overall survival was found to be associated with pretreatment peripheral blood TCR clonality below the median.

The time point label here, explained by the study, means: pretreatment peripheral blood. The cohort included roughly 29 patients with locally advanced or metastatic urothelial carcinoma who were treated at Memorial Sloan Kettering on a trial protocol. Peripheral blood mononuclear cells were collected from each patient pretreatment and during treatment, giving between 1 and 8 total time points per patient. The Qiagen DNeasy Blood extraction kit was used to purify genomic DNA from total PBMCs and tumor samples. PBMCs were collected pretreatment and during treatment and were isolated and stored as previously described. Via the germline V gene, CDR1 is LGHNA and CDR2 YSLEER. Including the terminal cysteine and phenylalanine, the CDR3 comprises 15 residues. Of the read, only the CDR3 DNA is kept; its 45 bases are in frame from base 1. V is cut by 4 bases and J by 1 base, and the space between the germline ends is 8 bases.

To estimate absolute template abundance from read counts, synthetic TCR analog templates were spiked into each PCR. The immunoSEQ assay used bias-controlled V and J gene primers to amplify TCRbeta CDR3 regions from genomic DNA. Rearranged TCRbeta segments were sequenced at approximately 20X coverage. For the original study's pipeline: Clustering was used to correct sequencing errors, and CDR3s were annotated against IMGT so that V, D and J genes could be assigned. Downstream analyses used only productive TCRbeta rearrangements and left out out-of-frame or stop-codon sequences. Clonality was computed as one minus Shannon entropy normalized by the log of the number of unique productive sequences. Clones differing between time points or between blood and tumor were identified using Fisher's exact test with Benjamini-Hochberg correction, with an adjusted p below 0.01 applied as the threshold. Entries here come from immuneACCESS through TCRdb and include only in-frame sequences with V and J called. Some clones fail to appear in such tables; in the studies checked, an unresolved V gene covers under half of the shortfall, and the cause of the remainder is unknown. The DNA was the basis for D and trimming; V, J and clone size are from that table. The table for this sample lists tens of thousands of clones; around 79% of them were counted only once. The ten biggest clones cover 4% of the sample.

The chain links TRBV4-3 with TRBJ2-6; the D gene is perhaps TRBD1, from 5 matching bases. Sequenced here: PBMCs, sampled around atezolizumab (anti-PD-L1) treatment. The receptor was isolated from a man between 70 and 80 years old with urothelial cancer. The CDR3 protein: CASSPDRSGANVLTF. The bases are TGCGCCAGCAGCCCAGACAGATCTGGGGCCAACGTCCTGACTTTC.